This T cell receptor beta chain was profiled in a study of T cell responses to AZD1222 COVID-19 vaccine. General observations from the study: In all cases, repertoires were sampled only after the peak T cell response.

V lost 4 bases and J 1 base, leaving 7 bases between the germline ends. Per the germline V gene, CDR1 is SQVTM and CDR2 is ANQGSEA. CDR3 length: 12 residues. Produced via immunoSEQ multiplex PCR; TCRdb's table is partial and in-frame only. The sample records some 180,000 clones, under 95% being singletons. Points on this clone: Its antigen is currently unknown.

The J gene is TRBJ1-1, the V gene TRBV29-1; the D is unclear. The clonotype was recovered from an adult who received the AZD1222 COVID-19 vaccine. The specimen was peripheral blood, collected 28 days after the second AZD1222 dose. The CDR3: CSVVQENTEAFF. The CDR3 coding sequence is TGCAGCGTTGTACAAGAGAACACTGAAGCTTTCTTT.